These 10 T cell receptor beta chains originate from one sample sequenced in a study of blood T cell repertoires in COVID-19. The data were produced by immunoSEQ multiplex PCR, yet TCRdb's version contains in-frame clones alone and is incomplete. The table lists some 350,000 clones, over 70% of them singletons. Sequencing was carried out using peripheral blood. These receptors were taken from a man aged 30 to 39 with active or convalescent COVID-19.

Only a few counts were recorded for this clone. V usage is TRBV7-7 and J usage is TRBJ2-2; 9 bases line up with TRBD2. The CDR3 totals 16 residues. With V trimmed by 5 bases and J by 0 bases, 4 bases remained unmatched. CDR1 is SSHAT and CDR2 is FNYEAQ in the germline V gene (reference sequence). The DNA for the CDR3 is TGTGCCAGCAGCCCCTTAGCGGGAGCGAACACCGGGGAGCTGTTTTTT. Its protein product is CASSPLAGANTGELFF.

The sample holds one count of this clone. The gene calls are TRBV2 and TRBJ2-7; possible D gene TRBD2, 5 bases. Germline lookup yields CDR1 SNHLY and CDR2 FYNNEI. This CDR3 is 13 amino acids long. V lost 8 bases and J 0 bases, leaving 11 bases between the germline ends. CDR3 bases: TGTGCCAGCCAAGAGCGGTTCTCCTACGAGCAGTACTTC. It codes for CASQERFSYEQYF.

V gene TRBV12-1 combines with J gene TRBJ2-5; TRBD2, the table's D call, was not compared with the DNA. TRBV12-1 is an annotated pseudogene. The CDR3 runs to 16 residues. The CDR3 nucleotides are TGTGCCAGCAGCTTTTATTCGCTAGCGGGAAAGGAGACCCAGTACTTC. It is translated as CASSFYSLAGKETQYF.

In this sample, this clone turned up once. The V call is TRBV28, the J call TRBJ2-7, with 8 bases that match TRBD1. Germline values: CDR1 MDHEN, CDR2 SYDVKM. Trimming cost V 5 bases and J 4 bases; bases outside gene matches: 16. The CDR3 is 17 residues long. As DNA, the CDR3 is TGTGCCAGCAGTCCCCCCCCAGGGACAGGCCTGGAGTACGAGCAGTACTTC. Translation gives CASSPPPGTGLEYEQYF.

The chain employs TRBV5-4 and TRBJ2-1; TRBD2 matches 10 bases. The CDR3 extends over 15 amino acids. The germline V gene has CDR1 SGHNT and CDR2 YYREEE (reference sequence). Trimming cost V 4 bases and J 5 bases; bases outside gene matches: 6. The CDR3 is CASSQREGPHNEQFF. The DNA for the CDR3 is TGTGCCAGCAGCCAGCGGGAGGGCCCCCACAATGAGCAGTTCTTC.

The rearrangement uses TRBV5-1 and TRBJ1-2; 7 bases match TRBD1. The germline CDR1 and CDR2 sequences are SGHRS and YFSETQ. The CDR3 sequence is 12 residues long. Germline trimming cut 7 bases from V and 8 bases from J; bases unmatched to any gene: 8. CDR3 DNA: TGCGCCAGCTCCGGACAGGTAAACGGCTACACCTTC. Translation gives CASSGQVNGYTF.

The chain joins TRBV4-3 to TRBJ2-7; possibly TRBD2 for D (6 bases). The V end lost 0 bases, the J end lost 3 bases, and 6 bases lay between the germline ends. Germline assignment: CDR1 LGHNA and CDR2 YSLEER. This CDR3 contains 13 residues. CDR3 loop: CASSQEGGYEQYF. CDR3 sequence (DNA): TGCGCCAGCAGCCAAGAGGGAGGCTACGAGCAGTACTTC.

The gene calls are TRBV6-5 and TRBJ2-7, with D tentatively TRBD2 (6 bases). In germline, CDR1 is MNHEY, CDR2 SVGAGI. The CDR3 extends over 12 amino acids. V was shortened by 3 bases and J by 7 bases, with 10 bases between the two germline ends. The chain's CDR3 is CASSYGAGEQYF. CDR3 DNA: TGTGCCAGCAGTTATGGGGCGGGGGAGCAGTACTTC.

CDR3 in amino acids: CASSERWDSGIQYF. CDR3 in DNA: TGTGCCAGCAGTGAACGGTGGGACAGTGGTATTCAGTACTTC. V usage is TRBV6-1 and J usage is TRBJ2-4; 7 bases are shared with TRBD1. The CDR3 has 14 amino acids. V was clipped by 2 bases and J by 10 bases; unmatched bases: 8. Per germline, CDR1 MNHNS and CDR2 SASEGT.

This clone came up a few times. CDR3 sequence (DNA): TGTGCCAGTAGTAGCCACCAGAATGAAGCTTTCTTT. It specifies CASSSHQNEAFF. The chain employs TRBV19 and TRBJ1-1; the D is unclear. V lost 4 bases, J lost 7 bases, and 10 bases lay in between. The CDR3 has 12 amino acids. Germline-derived CDR1 and CDR2 are LNHDA and SQIVND (reference sequence).